The sequence of this T cell receptor beta chain was determined in a study of blood T cell repertoires in COVID-19. The overall study: Some COVID-19 samples were acute and others convalescent; all came from the United States, Italy and Spain. Nucleic acid was either cDNA or gDNA, and it came from T cells, B-cell-depleted T cells, or PBMCs.

The CDR3 has 15 residues. J lost 6 bases, V lost 4 bases, and 8 bases had no gene match. In germline, CDR1 is SGHNT, CDR2 YYREEE (reference sequence). Per the original methods: Amplified reference gene primers provided the basis for estimating nucleated cell counts. Produced via immunoSEQ multiplex PCR; TCRdb's table is partial and in-frame only. The V and J calls and clone size are taken from that table; D and trimming were inferred from the DNA. The table lists 150,000 to 200,000 clones, roughly 79% of them singletons, with 15% to 20% in the top ten. The V and J genes are TRBV5-4 and TRBJ2-1; 9 positions agree with TRBD1. The source is a man aged 55 to 70 with active or convalescent COVID-19. The sample was peripheral blood. The CDR3 reads CASSLRTGVGNEQFF. The DNA of the CDR3 is TGTGCCAGCAGCCTAAGGACAGGGGTAGGCAATGAGCAGTTCTTC.